Each of the 22 T cell receptor beta chains below was sequenced from the same sample in a study of blood T cell repertoires in COVID-19. The repertoire was sequenced with immunoSEQ multiplex PCR; TCRdb's copy has only in-frame clones and lacks some. This sample has approximately 400,000 clones, with 80% to 90% found just once. Sequenced: peripheral blood. All receptors come from a man aged 35 to 55 with acute or convalescent COVID-19.

The chain uses TRBV7-6 and TRBJ2-2, with D possibly TRBD2 on 5 matching bases. This CDR3 contains 16 residues. Trimming removed 5 bases from V and 6 bases from J, with 19 bases in between. From germline, CDR1 is SGHVS and CDR2 FNYEAQ. In DNA, the CDR3 is TGTGCCAGCAGCGTCCGGGATCTTGGGGTCGCCGGGGAGCTGTTTTTT. Its translation: CASSVRDLGVAGELFF.

This rearrangement joins TRBV27 to TRBJ2-6, with 7 bases identical to TRBD1. This CDR3 contains 18 residues. Germline lookup yields CDR1 MNHEY and CDR2 SMNVEV (reference sequence). With 6 bases clipped from V and 0 bases from J, the junction kept 11 bases outside the gene matches. The CDR3 is CASRDYRGGGSGANVLTF. The CDR3 bases are TGTGCCAGCAGGGATTACAGGGGTGGGGGCTCTGGGGCCAACGTCCTGACTTTC.

This chain connects TRBV27 to TRBJ2-4; TRBD1 aligns across 9 bases. CDR1 MNHEY and CDR2 SMNVEV come from the germline V gene (reference sequence). The length of the CDR3 is 18 residues. The V gene end was trimmed by 2 bases and the J gene end by 0 bases; junction bases not matched to a gene: 8. The CDR3, as DNA: TGTGCCAGCAGTTTAGGACAGGGGTCTGGGGTAGCCAAAAACATTCAGTACTTC. As protein: CASSLGQGSGVAKNIQYF.

The chain employs TRBV2 and TRBJ1-2; D perhaps matches TRBD1 (5 bases). The CDR3 is made up of 14 amino acids. Germline V lookup: CDR1 SNHLY, CDR2 FYNNEI. The V end lost 0 bases, the J end lost 4 bases, and 9 bases lay between the germline ends. The chain's CDR3 is CASSEATAAYGYTF. CDR3 DNA sequence: TGTGCCAGCAGTGAAGCGACAGCAGCCTATGGCTACACCTTC. The whole variable domain, filled in from reference TRBV2 and TRBJ1-2, reads EPEVTQTPSHQVTQMGQEVILRCVPISNHLYFYWYRQILGQKVEFLVSFYNNEISEKSEIFDDQFSVERPDGSNFTLKIRSTKLEDSAMYFCASSEATAAYGYTFGSGTRLTVV.

The chain carries TRBV4-3 and TRBJ1-2; TRBD1 agrees at 10 bases. CDR3 size: 16 residues. Germline lookup yields CDR1 LGHNA and CDR2 YSLEER. V gave up 4 bases and J gave up 2 bases; unmatched junction bases: 7. As DNA, the CDR3 is TGCGCCAGCAGCCCGGGGACAGGGGAGGCAAACTATGGCTACACCTTC. Its translation: CASSPGTGEANYGYTF.

The count of this clone is one. This chain links TRBV14 with TRBJ2-1; TRBD2 matches 14 bases. CDR3 length: 19 residues. Per the germline V gene, CDR1 is SGHDN and CDR2 is FVKESK. The J segment lost 0 bases and the V segment lost 4 bases, leaving 8 bases of the junction unmatched. The CDR3 nucleotides read TGTGCCAGCAGCCGTTGGGGACTAGCGGGGGACCCCTCCTACAATGAGCAGTTCTTC. Its protein product is CASSRWGLAGDPSYNEQFF.

The chain has TRBV7-8 and TRBJ2-3, with a possible D match to TRBD2 (6 bases). Germline V gene lookup returns CDR1 SGHVS and CDR2 FQNEAQ. The CDR3 has 15 residues. The ends were cut back, 6 bases at V and 2 bases at J, with 15 bases in the middle. CDR3 nucleotide sequence: TGTGCCAGCAGGGGTGGCGGGACGTACACAGATACGCAGTATTTT. This gives the protein CASRGGGTYTDTQYF. The variable domain in full, completed from reference TRBV7-8 and TRBJ2-3, reads GAGVSQSPRYKVAKRGQDVALRCDPISGHVSLFWYQQALGQGPEFLTYFQNEAQLDKSGLPSDRFFAERPEGSVSTLKIQRTQQEDSAVYLCASRGGGTYTDTQYFGPGTRLTVL.

CDR3 region: CASSLNTGVGNSPLHF. CDR3 DNA: TGTGCCAGCAGCCTTAATACAGGGGTTGGGAATTCACCCCTCCACTTT. The gene calls are TRBV14 and TRBJ1-6, with 7 bases aligning to TRBD1. The germline CDR1 and CDR2 sequences are SGHDN and FVKESK. The V gene end was trimmed by 4 bases and the J gene end by 7 bases; junction bases not matched to a gene: 10. The CDR3 runs to 16 residues. Full variable domain (remainder filled in from reference TRBV14 and TRBJ1-6): EAGVTQFPSHSVIEKGQTVTLRCDPISGHDNLYWYRRVMGKEIKFLLHFVKESKQDESGMPNNRFLAERTGGTYSTLKVQPAELEDSGVYFCASSLNTGVGNSPLHFGNGTRLTVT.

The rearrangement joins TRBV2 to TRBJ1-1; TRBD1 matches at 11 bases. Germline CDR1 and CDR2: SNHLY and FYNNEI. The CDR3 length is 17 residues. The V segment lost 6 bases and the J segment 2 bases; nucleotides outside the gene matches: 11. This CDR3 reads CASSPRFGQGANTEAFF. The CDR3 DNA follows: TGTGCCAGCAGCCCGCGATTTGGACAGGGGGCTAACACTGAAGCTTTCTTT.

V gene TRBV5-1 combines with J gene TRBJ1-6; D may be TRBD1 (6 bases). Germline V CDR1 and CDR2: SGHRS, YFSETQ. The CDR3 loop spans 15 amino acids. With 0 bases removed from V and 6 bases from J, the gap between germline ends came to 10 bases. This CDR3 is CASSLAVDSNSPLHF. The DNA of the CDR3 is TGCGCCAGCAGCTTGGCCGTGGACAGTAATTCACCCCTCCACTTT.

The chain is built from TRBV5-1 and TRBJ2-1, with 8 bases lining up with TRBD1. V shed 1 base and J 2 bases; nucleotides not matched to a gene: 2. The germline gives CDR1 SGHRS, CDR2 YFSETQ. The CDR3 sequence is 15 residues long. The CDR3 protein is CASSLTTGAYNEQFF. CDR3 sequence (DNA): TGCGCCAGCAGCTTGACGACAGGGGCCTACAATGAGCAGTTCTTC.

The gene calls are TRBV7-3 and TRBJ1-1; TRBD1 might be the D (6 bases). This CDR3 region has 13 residues. From germline, CDR1 is SGHTA and CDR2 FQGTGA. The V gene lost 2 bases and the J gene lost 5 bases, with 9 bases spanning the gap. As DNA, the CDR3 is TGTGCCAGCAGCTTAGGGGGCGGGACTGAAGCTTTCTTT. Its protein is CASSLGGGTEAFF.

This sequence joins TRBV6-2 or TRBV6-3 and TRBJ2-7; D is ambiguous. Germline V gives CDR1 MNHEY, CDR2 SVGEGT. This CDR3 spans 11 amino acids. Trimming stripped 2 bases from V and 9 bases from J, with 8 bases between. In nucleotides, the CDR3 is TGTGCCAGCAGTTACGAGAACTGGCAGTACTTC. Amino acid sequence: CASSYENWQYF.

This clone was observed at least ten times. The genes are TRBV9 and TRBJ1-4, with 7 bases matching TRBD1. The germline V gene has CDR1 SGDLS and CDR2 YYNGEE. The CDR3 is 15 residues long. J gave up 5 bases and V 0 bases, and 4 bases lay outside the gene matches. The CDR3 loop reads CASSVGQGQNEKLFF. The CDR3 nucleotides are TGTGCCAGCAGCGTAGGACAGGGACAGAATGAAAAACTGTTTTTT. The full variable domain, in which reference TRBV9 and TRBJ1-4 provide the parts outside the CDR3, is DSGVTQTPKHLITATGQRVTLRCSPRSGDLSVYWYQQSLDQGLQFLIQYYNGEERAKGNILERFSAQQFPDLHSELNLSSLELGDSALYFCASSVGQGQNEKLFFGSGTQLSVL.

The CDR3 here is CASSFGGRAGNEQFF. The CDR3 bases are TGCGCCAGCAGCTTTGGAGGGAGGGCCGGCAATGAGCAGTTCTTC. This chain links TRBV5-1 with TRBJ2-1; 7 bases match TRBD2. The V gene end was trimmed by 2 bases and the J gene end by 6 bases; junction bases not matched to a gene: 8. The CDR3 is 15 amino acids. CDR1 and CDR2 from the germline V gene are SGHRS and YFSETQ.

This chain links TRBV13 with TRBJ2-7, with a weak D call TRBD2 (6 bases). Trimming took 1 base from V and 3 from J, leaving 13 bases between them. This CDR3 comprises 15 residues. Germline V CDR1 and CDR2: PRHDT, FYEKMQ (reference sequence). The CDR3 spells CASSLAGTGYYEQYF. The CDR3 DNA reads TGTGCCAGCAGCTTAGCTGGGACTGGGTACTACGAGCAGTACTTC.

V and J are TRBV7-2 and TRBJ1-2; 8 bases fit TRBD1. CDR1 and CDR2 from the germline V gene are SGHTA and FQGNSA. V gave up 2 bases and J gave up 4 bases; unmatched junction bases: 9. The CDR3 sequence is 16 residues long. The CDR3 spells CASSLWSQGAGYGYTF. Here the CDR3 DNA reads TGTGCCAGCAGCTTATGGAGCCAGGGGGCAGGCTATGGCTACACCTTC.

The CDR3 coding sequence is TGTGCCAGCAGCTTCGGTTTACAGATGAACACTGAAGCTTTCTTT. Encoded protein: CASSFGLQMNTEAFF. J is TRBJ1-1 and V is TRBV5-4; D gene unclear. Per the germline V gene, CDR1 is SGHNT and CDR2 is YYREEE (reference sequence). The CDR3 is 15 residues long. Trimming pared 2 bases from V and 0 bases from J, leaving 11 bases between.

V gene TRBV9 combines with J gene TRBJ2-3; 8 positions agree with TRBD2. Germline V CDR1 and CDR2: SGDLS, YYNGEE. V was pared by 1 base and J by 0 bases, with 4 bases of the junction left unmatched. This CDR3 comprises 16 residues. The CDR3 loop reads CASSVYGRASTDTQYF. The CDR3 nucleotides are TGTGCCAGCAGCGTATACGGGAGGGCTAGCACAGATACGCAGTATTTT.

This chain uses TRBV28 with TRBJ1-2; unclear D gene. Germline CDR1 and CDR2: MDHEN and SYDVKM. V was trimmed by 5 bases and J by 5 bases, leaving 9 bases between them. The CDR3 sequence is 12 residues long. CDR3 DNA sequence: TGTGCCAGCAGTGGGCGGGCTTATGGCTACACCTTC. Its translation: CASSGRAYGYTF.

The chain combines TRBV5-1 with TRBJ1-1; possibly TRBD1 for D (5 bases). In germline, CDR1 is SGHRS, CDR2 YFSETQ. There are 13 residues in the CDR3. V was cut by 1 base and J by 3 bases, with 7 bases left in between. The DNA of the CDR3 is TGCGCCAGCAGCTTGAGGGACTACACTGAAGCTTTCTTT. Protein product: CASSLRDYTEAFF.

The V and J genes are TRBV20-1 and TRBJ2-3, with D perhaps matching TRBD2 (5 bases). Trimming stripped 3 bases from V and 5 bases from J, with 9 bases between. The germline V gene has CDR1 DFQATT and CDR2 SNEGSKA (reference sequence). This CDR3 has 12 residues. Here the CDR3 reads CSASGGGDTQYF. For the CDR3, the DNA is TGCAGTGCTAGTGGAGGAGGAGATACGCAGTATTTT.